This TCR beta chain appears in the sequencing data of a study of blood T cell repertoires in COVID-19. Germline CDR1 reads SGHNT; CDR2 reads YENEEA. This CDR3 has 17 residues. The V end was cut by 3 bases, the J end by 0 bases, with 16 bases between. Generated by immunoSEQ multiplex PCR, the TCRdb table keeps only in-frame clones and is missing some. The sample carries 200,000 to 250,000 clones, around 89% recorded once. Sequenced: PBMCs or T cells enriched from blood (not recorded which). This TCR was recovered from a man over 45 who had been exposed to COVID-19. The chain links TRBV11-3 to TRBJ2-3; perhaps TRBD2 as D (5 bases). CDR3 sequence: CASSLQRALKSTDTQYF. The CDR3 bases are TGTGCCAGCAGCTTGCAGAGGGCCTTGAAAAGCACAGATACGCAGTATTTT.